The entry below describes one TCR beta chain. One end of the junction is discordant with germline, which a read error may explain. The length of the CDR3 is 16 residues. Germline V lookup: CDR1 SSHAT, CDR2 FNYEAQ (reference sequence). This sample was included in a study of blood T cell repertoires in COVID-19. Study in general: Samples came from the United States, Italy and Spain, spanning acute and convalescent COVID-19.

Per the original data handling: For nucleated cells, counts were estimated from reference gene primer amplification. Method: immunoSEQ multiplex PCR; TCRdb's copy keeps in-frame clones and lacks some. The V and J calls and clone size are taken from that table; D and trimming were inferred from the DNA. The sample lists about 210,000 clones; more than 70% were seen once. This chain links TRBV7-7 with TRBJ1-4, with 9 bases fitting TRBD1. This TCR derives from a woman aged 45-65 years with acute or convalescent COVID-19. The sequenced sample consisted of peripheral blood. CDR3 amino acids: CASSLGTGGYNEKLFF. Written as DNA, the CDR3 is TGTGCTAGCAGCTTAGGCACAGGGGGCTATAATGAAAAACTGTTTTTT.